Shown below are 26 T cell receptor beta chains from a single sample sequenced in a study of T cells expressing NK-cell markers. TCRdb reprocessed the 5' RACE reads and reports one entry per CDR3 protein, with no DNA. This repertoire comprises more than 400,000 distinct CDR3 sequences; its ten largest clones make up roughly 8%. The sample was blood T cells: a sorted CD56 or NKG2C T cell subset, CD4+ or CD8+ T cells, or bulk PBMC T cells (not recorded which). The receptors come from a woman between 18 and 69 years old in good health.

The rearrangement uses TRBV6-2 or TRBV6-3 and TRBJ2-4. Per the germline V gene, CDR1 is MNHEY and CDR2 is SVGEGT. CDR3 length: 15 amino acids. CDR3 in amino acids: CASSYPRGAKNIQYF.

The chain is built from TRBV19 and TRBJ2-1; as DNA is missing, the TRBD1 call by TCRdb cannot be tested. The CDR3 is 15 residues long. Germline V gene data show CDR1 as LNHDA and CDR2 as SQIVND (reference sequence). The CDR3 reads CASSILPGGTNEQFF.

This rearrangement joins TRBV4-3 to TRBJ1-4; TCRdb picks TRBD1, but there is no DNA to check that call. This CDR3 comprises 16 residues. Germline-derived CDR1 and CDR2 are LGHNA and YSLEER. The CDR3 loop is CASSQDRDRGDEKLFF.

This rearrangement joins TRBV5-8 to TRBJ1-1. CDR1 is SGHTS and CDR2 is YDEGEE in the germline V gene. This CDR3 contains 16 residues. The CDR3 spells CASHLGQYIMNTEAFF.

The chain couples TRBV12-3 or TRBV12-4 to TRBJ2-7; TCRdb indicates TRBD1, and absent DNA this call remains unverified. This CDR3 has 13 residues. The CDR3 reads CASRSTGNYEQYF.

The genes are TRBV4-3 and TRBJ2-1; TCRdb proposes TRBD1, but this gene call is untestable without DNA. Per the germline V gene, CDR1 is LGHNA and CDR2 is YSLEER. This CDR3 spans 15 amino acids. CDR3 loop: CASSPRPGRMNEQFF.

This sequence joins TRBV3-1 and TRBJ2-5; TCRdb outputs TRBD2, but without DNA this stays unchecked. This CDR3 contains 15 residues. CDR1 is LGHDT, CDR2 YNNKEL, per germline (reference sequence). The CDR3 sequence is CASSQRGGAQETQYF.

The chain combines TRBV7-2 with TRBJ1-4; TCRdb lists TRBD1, though no DNA is available to test this call. The CDR3 is 14 amino acids. The germline V gene encodes CDR1 SGHTA and CDR2 FQGNSA. CDR3 loop: CASSPDREVEKLFF.

This chain joins TRBV6-1 and TRBJ1-2; TCRdb reports TRBD1, a call that lacks DNA to check it against. Germline V gene sequence: CDR1 MNHNS, CDR2 SASEGT. CDR3 size: 14 residues. The chain's CDR3 is CASRIGQISYGYTF.

The V call is TRBV10-3, the J call TRBJ2-3; no DNA is available, so the TRBD1 call from TCRdb remains unchecked. Germline lookup yields CDR1 ENHRY and CDR2 SYGVKD. The CDR3 length is 15 residues. The CDR3 here is CAISLGASSTDTQYF.

The chain couples TRBV28 to TRBJ2-7; TCRdb's D gene call, TRBD2, goes unchecked for lack of DNA. CDR1 is MDHEN, CDR2 SYDVKM, per germline. The CDR3 consists of 14 residues. CDR3 region: CASSTATSIYEQYF.

This chain links TRBV5-1 with TRBJ2-1; the D call of TRBD2 rests on TCRdb alone, since no DNA is present to check it. The CDR3 is 16 amino acids. Per the germline V gene, CDR1 is SGHRS and CDR2 is YFSETQ. CDR3 amino acids: CASSWYGTRVNNEQFF. Drawing the rest from reference TRBV5-1 and TRBJ2-1, the complete variable domain is KAGVTQTPRYLIKTRGQQVTLSCSPISGHRSVSWYQQTPGQGLQFLFEYFSETQRNKGNFPGRFSGRQFSNSRSEMNVSTLELGDSALYLCASSWYGTRVNNEQFFGPGTRLTVL.

This chain uses TRBV20-1 with TRBJ2-5; the TCRdb D gene call, TRBD2, has no DNA to confirm it. The CDR3 is made up of 13 amino acids. Germline CDR1 reads DFQATT; CDR2 reads SNEGSKA (reference sequence). The CDR3 region is CSARSLVRETQYF.

This chain links TRBV12-3 or TRBV12-4 with TRBJ2-1; no DNA is available, so the TRBD2 call from TCRdb remains unchecked. The CDR3 contains 13 residues. The CDR3 sequence: CASSGTSGTEQFF.

V usage is TRBV29-1 and J usage is TRBJ2-7; TCRdb calls TRBD1, which cannot be checked without DNA. Germline lookup yields CDR1 SQVTM and CDR2 ANQGSEA. The length of the CDR3 is 14 residues. The CDR3 here is CSVTSRGSSYEQYF.

The gene calls are TRBV2 and TRBJ2-7; without DNA, the TCRdb call of TRBD1 cannot be checked. In germline, CDR1 is SNHLY, CDR2 FYNNEI. The CDR3 extends over 13 amino acids. CDR3 residues: CASFAGDTYEQYF.

The chain recombines TRBV29-1 with TRBJ1-1. CDR1 is SQVTM and CDR2 is ANQGSEA in the germline V gene. The CDR3 is 15 amino acids. The CDR3 is CSVRGLGDDPTEAFF.

The chain joins TRBV10-3 to TRBJ2-3; TCRdb's D call of TRBD2 is untestable without DNA. The CDR3 is made up of 20 amino acids. Germline CDR1 is ENHRY and CDR2 is SYGVKD. The CDR3 reads CAISEAPYERGSLGADTQYF.

J is TRBJ2-1 and V is TRBV5-1; checking the TCRdb D call of TRBD1 is not possible without DNA. CDR1 is SGHRS, CDR2 YFSETQ, per germline. The CDR3 covers 16 residues. Here the CDR3 reads CASSSKVGTGTDEQFF.

This chain uses TRBV12-3 or TRBV12-4 with TRBJ1-4. The CDR3 runs 13 residues. The CDR3 sequence: CASRPDWGEKLFF.

The chain joins TRBV20-1 to TRBJ2-2; the D call of TRBD2 rests on TCRdb alone, since no DNA is present to check it. Germline V gene data show CDR1 as DFQATT and CDR2 as SNEGSKA (reference sequence). The CDR3 runs 12 residues. The CDR3 here is CSAAWRPGELFF.

The CDR3 here is CASSQTLINEKLFF. The V gene is TRBV5-5, the J gene TRBJ1-4. From germline, CDR1 is SGHKS and CDR2 YYEKEE (reference sequence). The CDR3 extends over 14 amino acids.

The V gene is TRBV24-1, the J gene TRBJ2-1. Germline CDR1 and CDR2: KGHDR and SFDVKD. This CDR3 comprises 13 residues. The CDR3 here is CATRGRPYNEQFF.

The chain has TRBV20-1 and TRBJ2-3; TCRdb's D gene call, TRBD2, goes unchecked for lack of DNA. CDR1 DFQATT and CDR2 SNEGSKA come from the germline V gene (reference sequence). This CDR3 is 17 amino acids long. The CDR3 reads CSARAGGPITITDTQYF.

The rearrangement links TRBV20-1 to TRBJ2-1. CDR3 size: 15 residues. Germline CDR1 and CDR2: DFQATT and SNEGSKA (reference sequence). The CDR3 sequence is CSAPEYTNNGWEQFF.

The chain has TRBV6-5 and TRBJ2-3; the D call from TCRdb, TRBD1, cannot be confirmed without DNA. The CDR3 contains 12 residues. The germline gives CDR1 MNHEY, CDR2 SVGAGI. The CDR3 here is CASSGGADTQYF.